This TCR beta chain originates from a study of blood T cell repertoires in COVID-19. The overall study: T cells, B-cell-depleted T cells, or PBMCs supplied cDNA or gDNA.

Profiling relied on immunoSEQ multiplex PCR, and the TCRdb table lists in-frame clones only, not all of them. The sample yields about 250,000 clones, 70% to 90% seen once. The sample taken for sequencing was PBMCs or T cells enriched from blood (not recorded which). This receptor was obtained from a woman in her forties or fifties who had been exposed to COVID-19.

CDR3 nucleotide sequence: TGTGCCAGCTCACCGGGACAGATGAACACTGAAGCTTTCTTT. Its translation is CASSPGQMNTEAFF. The chain is built from TRBV18 and TRBJ1-1, with 7 bases aligning to TRBD1. In germline, CDR1 is KGHSH, CDR2 LQKENI. With 3 bases clipped from V and 0 bases from J, the junction kept 1 base outside the gene matches. The CDR3 is made up of 14 amino acids.